Following are 18 T cell receptor beta chains from one sample sequenced in a study of blood T cell repertoires in COVID-19 (dated by TCRdb to 2020 to 2021). To prepare the library, the immunoSEQ multiplex PCR assay was applied. Entries here come from immuneACCESS through TCRdb and include only in-frame sequences with V and J called. Some clones fail to appear in such tables; in the studies checked, an unresolved V gene covers under half of the shortfall, and the cause of the remainder is unknown. Recorded for this sample are around 300,000 clones; 70% to 90% of them occurred a single time. The top ten constitute about 11% of the sample. What was sequenced was peripheral blood. The receptors shown here come from a woman aged 70-85 years with acute or convalescent COVID-19.

The chain links TRBV5-8 to TRBJ2-6, with D possibly being TRBD1 (5 bases). Germline-derived CDR1 and CDR2 are SGHTS and YDEGEE. This CDR3 has 15 amino acids. Deletions cut 4 bases from V and 3 bases from J, with 11 bases between. CDR3 sequence reads: CASSPAGIGANVLTF. Written as DNA, the CDR3 is TGTGCCAGCAGCCCCGCAGGGATTGGGGCCAACGTCCTGACTTTC.

V and J are TRBV14 and TRBJ1-1; D is uncertain. The V gene's germline CDR1 is SGHDN and CDR2 FVKESK. V shed 7 bases and J shed 4 bases, with 13 bases lying between them. CDR3 length: 13 amino acids. CDR3 coding DNA: TGTGCCAGCACCGGAGGGATCGGCACTGAAGCTTTCTTT. This sequence encodes CASTGGIGTEAFF.

With respect to this clone: This sample includes further DNA sequences coding for the same CDR3. This chain uses TRBV4-1 with TRBJ2-1; 10 nucleotides agree with TRBD2. Germline CDR1 MGHRA, CDR2 YSYEKL. J gave up 6 bases and V 3 bases, and 8 bases lay outside the gene matches. The CDR3 consists of 16 residues. The CDR3 region has the DNA TGCGCCAGCAGCCAGATCCGGCTAGCGGGGGTCAATGAGCAGTTCTTC. Translated, it gives CASSQIRLAGVNEQFF.

This clone was seen many times. J is TRBJ1-1 and V is TRBV30, with D possibly TRBD1 on 5 matching bases. The CDR3 has 11 amino acids. Trimming removed 3 bases at V and 8 bases at J, with 10 bases between. In germline, CDR1 is GTSNPN, CDR2 SVGIG (reference sequence). The CDR3 DNA sequence: TGTGCCTGGAGGGCAGGGAGGGAAGCTTTCTTT. Amino acid sequence: CAWRAGREAFF.

This clone occurred a few times. The chain carries TRBV4-1 and TRBJ1-5; 12 nucleotides match TRBD1. Germline CDR1 is MGHRA and CDR2 is YSYEKL. Trimming took 2 bases from V and 4 from J; bases not matched to a gene: 3. CDR3 length equals 16 residues. The CDR3 here is CASSQPGQGANQPQHF. The CDR3 nucleotides read TGCGCCAGCAGCCAACCGGGACAGGGGGCAAATCAGCCCCAGCATTTT.

The chain links TRBV27 to TRBJ1-5, with 8 nucleotides matching TRBD1. CDR1 and CDR2 from the germline V gene are MNHEY and SMNVEV (reference sequence). V was clipped by 6 bases and J by 2 bases; unmatched bases: 6. The CDR3 totals 15 residues. In DNA, the CDR3 is TGTGCCAGCAGCCAAGCGACAGGGGGCAATCAGCCCCAGCATTTT. Its translation is CASSQATGGNQPQHF.

The chain employs TRBV6-5 and TRBJ1-2; 8 bases are shared with TRBD1. The V gene's germline CDR1 is MNHEY and CDR2 SVGAGI. V was clipped by 6 bases and J by 8 bases; unmatched bases: 14. The CDR3 is 15 residues long. CDR3 sequence: CASRAKPTGVNGYTF. In DNA, the CDR3 is TGTGCCAGCAGGGCGAAACCGACAGGGGTAAACGGCTACACCTTC.

The chain carries TRBV5-1 and TRBJ1-2; 8 nucleotides match TRBD1. The ends lost 4 bases at V and 4 bases at J; junction bases unmatched: 18. Germline loops: CDR1 SGHRS, CDR2 YFSETQ. The CDR3 is 18 amino acids. CDR3: CASSPQRTGISGLYGYTF. CDR3 DNA sequence: TGCGCCAGCAGCCCCCAGCGGACAGGGATATCCGGGCTCTATGGCTACACCTTC.

The chain combines TRBV24-1 with TRBJ1-5, with TRBD1 matching 10 bases. The CDR3 totals 18 residues. The ends lost 3 bases at V and 3 bases at J; junction bases unmatched: 10. Per germline, CDR1 KGHDR and CDR2 SFDVKD. The CDR3 DNA sequence: TGTGCCACCAGTGATCCCTCACCCGGGACAGGGGACAATCAGCCCCAGCATTTT. Its protein product is CATSDPSPGTGDNQPQHF.

The chain joins TRBV9 to TRBJ1-5; no reliable D call. There are 16 residues in the CDR3. The germline V gene encodes CDR1 SGDLS and CDR2 YYNGEE. The V gene lost 4 bases and the J gene lost 6 bases, with 20 bases spanning the gap. CDR3 protein: CASSPIFSRWAQPQHF. CDR3 nucleotide sequence: TGTGCCAGCAGCCCGATCTTCTCACGATGGGCTCAGCCCCAGCATTTT.

The rearrangement links TRBV12-2 to TRBJ2-1; the table's D call, TRBD1, was not checked against the DNA. TRBV12-2 is flagged as a pseudogene. The CDR3 spans 13 residues. DNA for the CDR3: TGTGCAAGTCGGCCAGACAGGGTCCATGAGCAGTTCTTC. Translation: CASRPDRVHEQFF.

The chain joins TRBV9 to TRBJ1-2; D possibly corresponds to TRBD1 (5 bases). The CDR3 consists of 15 residues. Looked up from germline, CDR1 is SGDLS and CDR2 is YYNGEE. The germline V and J ends were trimmed by 0 bases and 5 bases, with 14 bases remaining between them. CDR3 sequence: CASSVAREGLYGYTF. The CDR3 DNA follows: TGTGCCAGCAGCGTAGCGAGGGAGGGACTTTATGGCTACACCTTC.

V is TRBV5-5 and J is TRBJ1-1; D is unclear. V lost 2 bases and J lost 5, with 10 bases in between. The CDR3 runs 13 residues. Per the germline V gene, CDR1 is SGHKS and CDR2 is YYEKEE (reference sequence). DNA of the CDR3: TGTGCCAGCAGCTTCGACACCACAACTGAAGCTTTCTTT. It is translated as CASSFDTTTEAFF.

V is TRBV19 and J is TRBJ2-3; 7 bases line up with TRBD1. V trimming: 8 bases; J trimming: 9 bases; junction bases outside the gene matches: 5. The CDR3 sequence is 11 residues long. Germline CDR1 is LNHDA and CDR2 is SQIVND (reference sequence). For the CDR3, the DNA is TGTGCCAGTGAGACAGGGTCAACGCAGTATTTT. Its translation is CASETGSTQYF.

The genes are TRBV3-1 (or the pseudogene TRBV3-2) and TRBJ1-3; the D gene is possibly TRBD1 (5 bases). Trimming took off 9 bases at V and 9 bases at J, with 12 bases between the two ends. The CDR3 length is 11 residues. Germline assignment: CDR1 LGHDT and CDR2 YNNKEL (reference sequence). The CDR3 is CASGSGTTIYF. The CDR3 nucleotides read TGTGCCAGTGGGAGCGGGACCACCATATATTTT.

V usage is TRBV5-6 and J usage is TRBJ1-5; D remains ambiguous. This CDR3 has 12 amino acids. Germline V CDR1 and CDR2: SGHDT, YYEEEE. Trimming took off 5 bases at V and 5 bases at J, with 8 bases between the two ends. The CDR3 spells CASSRGDQPQHF. In nucleotides, the CDR3 is TGTGCCAGCAGTCGGGGAGATCAGCCCCAGCATTTT.

The genes are TRBV11-2 and TRBJ2-5, with D perhaps matching TRBD2 (6 bases). Looked up from germline, CDR1 is SGHAT and CDR2 is FQNNGV. The CDR3 covers 16 residues. V was pared by 3 bases and J by 0 bases, with 14 bases between. Written as DNA, the CDR3 is TGTGCCAGCAGCTTTTATACGGGACTCTACCAAGAGACCCAGTACTTC. It codes for CASSFYTGLYQETQYF. The full variable domain, rest sourced from reference TRBV11-2 and TRBJ2-5, is EAGVAQSPRYKIIEKRQSVAFWCNPISGHATLYWYQQILGQGPKLLIQFQNNGVVDDSQLPKDRFSAERLKGVDSTLKIQPAKLEDSAVYLCASSFYTGLYQETQYFGPGTRLLVL.

This clone has a handful of counts. V is TRBV18 and J is TRBJ2-5; 7 positions agree with TRBD2. Germline CDR1 is KGHSH and CDR2 is LQKENI. The trim removed 3 bases at V and 4 bases at J, leaving 11 bases unmatched. This CDR3 has 16 amino acids. The CDR3 reads CASSPVSLPGGETQYF. CDR3 DNA sequence: TGTGCCAGCTCACCGGTTAGCCTTCCGGGGGGAGAGACCCAGTACTTC. The entire variable domain, with the rest obtained from reference TRBV18 and TRBJ2-5, is as follows: NAGVMQNPRHLVRRRGQEARLRCSPMKGHSHVYWYRQLPEEGLKFMVYLQKENIIDESGMPKERFSAEFPKEGPSILRIQQVVRGDSAAYFCASSPVSLPGGETQYFGPGTRLLVL.